The sequence of this TCR beta chain was determined in a study of blood T cell repertoires in COVID-19. About the research overall: T cells, B-cell-depleted T cells, or PBMCs provided the cDNA or gDNA that served as material.

The study recruited people aged about 18 to 95 years across 20 to 30 US areas. Two negative PCRs, clearance, or symptom resolution were required of recovered Cohort 3 donors. The CDR3 covers 12 residues. Per the germline V gene, CDR1 is SGHVS and CDR2 is FQNEAQ. The V end was cut by 4 bases, the J end by 6 bases, with 10 bases between. Original methodology: Researchers report that nucleated cell counts were estimated from reference gene primer amplification. TCRdb's copy holds only in-frame clones and misses some; the assay was immunoSEQ multiplex PCR. The V and J calls and the clone size are those of that table, but D and trimming were determined from the DNA. The sample holds about 180,000 clones, about 83% seen once.

The chain carries TRBV7-8 and TRBJ2-7, with D possibly being TRBD2 (6 bases). The origin of this receptor is a woman aged 30 to 39 who had recovered from COVID-19. Sequenced: PBMCs or T cells enriched from blood (not recorded which). CDR3 protein: CASSYAGSEQYF. CDR3 sequence (DNA): TGTGCCAGCAGCTACGCGGGAAGCGAGCAGTACTTC.